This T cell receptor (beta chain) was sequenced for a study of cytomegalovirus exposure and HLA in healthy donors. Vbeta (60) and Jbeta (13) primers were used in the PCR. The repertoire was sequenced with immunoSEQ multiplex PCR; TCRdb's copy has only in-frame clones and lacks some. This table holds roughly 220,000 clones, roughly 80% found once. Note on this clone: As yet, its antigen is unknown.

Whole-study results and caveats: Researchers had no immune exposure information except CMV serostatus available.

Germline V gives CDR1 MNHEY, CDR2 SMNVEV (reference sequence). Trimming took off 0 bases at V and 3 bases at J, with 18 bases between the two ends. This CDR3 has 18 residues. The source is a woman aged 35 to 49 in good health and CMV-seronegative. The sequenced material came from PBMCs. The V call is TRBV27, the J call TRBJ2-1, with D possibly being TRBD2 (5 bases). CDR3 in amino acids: CASSLSGTRPGFYNEQFF. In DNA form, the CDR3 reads TGTGCCAGCAGTTTATCGGGCACCCGGCCGGGATTCTACAATGAGCAGTTCTTC.